This T cell receptor beta chain comes out of a study of identical twins. Study-wide points: Insertions ran lower in abundant cord blood beta clonotypes, though not in memory repertoires. Donors were not followed over many years; analysis was cross-sectional. Beta out-of-frame sequences showed weaker excess twin sharing.

The table lists this clonotype with a few counts. As yet, its antigen is unknown. TCRdb re-called the 5' RACE reads through MiXCR, storing one row per CDR3 protein. The top ten clones hold about 0.48% of a sample with approximately 530,000 distinct CDR3 sequences, about 22% of them seen once. V was pared by 5 bases and J by 1 base, with 9 bases between. Germline CDR1 reads SGHTA; CDR2 reads FQGNSA. The CDR3 spans 14 residues. These data were also reused for a study on yellow fever vaccine responses in identical twins. That paper notes: On the reported evidence, twins' vaccine T cell responses seemed partly convergent and partly personalized.

Source material: CD4+ T cells sorted from blood. The chain links TRBV7-2 to TRBJ2-4; D is uncertain. The TCR was taken from a woman younger than 30 in good health. The CDR3 DNA reads TGTGCCAGCAGCCCCGCTGGGGCCAAAAACATTCAGTACTTC. Its translation is CASSPAGAKNIQYF.